This T cell receptor beta chain was retrieved from a study of cytomegalovirus exposure and HLA in healthy donors. The PCR made use of 60 Vbeta and 13 Jbeta primers. TCRdb's table, derived via immunoSEQ multiplex PCR, lists solely in-frame clones and lacks some. The sample lists approximately 170,000 clones, roughly 85% occurring once. Notes on the study in general: Segments of the TCR beta V type were, in most cases, productive about 90% or about 30% of the time in an earlier analysis. It was approximately 150 TCR beta chains that were listed as cytomegalovirus-associated.

In regard to this clone: Its antigen is not known.

The CDR3 length is 12 residues. CDR1 and CDR2 (germline): ENHRY, SYGVKD. V shed 1 base and J shed 3 bases, with 4 bases lying between them. This clonotype originated in a boy aged 2 to 10 in good health and CMV-seronegative. The sequencing sample was made of PBMCs. This rearrangement joins TRBV10-3 to TRBJ2-7; unclear D gene. CDR3 region: CAISEYNYEQYF. The CDR3 DNA reads as TGTGCCATCAGTGAGTACAACTACGAGCAGTACTTC.